These 23 T cell receptor beta chains were sequenced from one sample in a study of cytomegalovirus exposure and HLA in healthy donors. Both 60 Vbeta primers and 13 Jbeta primers went into the PCR. Repertoires were generated with immunoSEQ multiplex PCR, while TCRdb's copy carries only in-frame clones and drops some. The table records under 250,000 clones, less than 85% of them present only once. Specimen: PBMCs. Receptor source: a man aged 18-30 years in good health and CMV-seronegative.

The chain couples TRBV28 to TRBJ1-2; no reliable D call. Germline CDR1 MDHEN, CDR2 SYDVKM. CDR3 length: 15 amino acids. The ends were cut back, 5 bases at V and 4 bases at J, with 17 bases in the middle. In DNA, the CDR3 is TGTGCCAGCAGTAACCCAGGCATCTCATCCTATGGCTACACCTTC. This sequence encodes CASSNPGISSYGYTF.

This chain links TRBV4-2 with TRBJ2-1; weak D call: TRBD2 (5 bases). From germline, CDR1 is LGHNA and CDR2 YNFKEQ. This CDR3 comprises 17 residues. The germline V and J ends were trimmed by 0 bases and 1 base, with 13 bases remaining between them. CDR3 in DNA: TGTGCCAGCAGCCAAGACCATAGGAGCGGATCCTACAATGAGCAGTTCTTC. This codes for CASSQDHRSGSYNEQFF.

CDR3 nucleotides: TGTGCCAGTAGTATCGTTCTTTTTCAGCCCCAGCATTTT. It is translated as CASSIVLFQPQHF. This chain connects TRBV19 to TRBJ1-5, with no clear D. V lost 3 bases, J lost 6 bases, and 9 bases lay in between. CDR3 length: 13 residues. CDR1 LNHDA and CDR2 SQIVND come from the germline V gene (reference sequence).

This sequence joins TRBV11-1 and TRBJ2-3; 8 bases fit TRBD2. The V gene's germline CDR1 is SGHAT and CDR2 FQDESV (reference sequence). CDR3 length: 16 residues. V lost 0 bases to trimming and J lost 5 bases; unmatched junction nucleotides: 7. The CDR3 nucleotides read TGTGCCAGCAGCTTAGCGCCGGGAGGGCCGGGAGATACGCAGTATTTT. It specifies CASSLAPGGPGDTQYF.

The chain carries TRBV6-1 and TRBJ2-1, with 8 bases aligning to TRBD2. The V gene end was trimmed by 2 bases and the J gene end by 8 bases; junction bases not matched to a gene: 8. The germline V gene has CDR1 MNHNS and CDR2 SASEGT. The CDR3 has 15 amino acids. In DNA form, the CDR3 reads TGTGCCAGCAGTGAACCGGGGGGGCCGATGTATGAGCAGTTCTTC. It specifies CASSEPGGPMYEQFF.

This rearrangement joins TRBV10-3 to TRBJ2-3; 8 nucleotides line up with TRBD2. J lost 4 bases, V lost 7 bases, and 4 bases had no gene match. There are 13 residues in the CDR3. Germline V gene sequence: CDR1 ENHRY, CDR2 SYGVKD. The DNA of the CDR3 is TGTGCCATCACTATAGCGGGATCAGATACGCAGTATTTT. Its protein product is CAITIAGSDTQYF.

This clone appeared a few times. The chain couples TRBV4-1 to TRBJ2-7; possibly TRBD1 for D (5 bases). Germline-derived CDR1 and CDR2 are MGHRA and YSYEKL. This CDR3 has 19 residues. With 0 bases removed from V and 0 bases from J, the gap between germline ends came to 21 bases. The chain's CDR3 is CASSQDPPTRTSRSYEQYF. The DNA for the CDR3 is TGCGCCAGCAGCCAAGATCCCCCAACGCGGACAAGCCGCTCCTACGAGCAGTACTTC.

The chain employs TRBV10-2 and TRBJ1-1, with 8 bases fitting TRBD1. Germline V gives CDR1 WSHSY, CDR2 SAAADI. After removal of 4 bases from V and 8 bases from J, the junction contained 9 bases not matched to a gene. The CDR3 is 14 residues long. CDR3 protein: CASSAAGGVGEAFF. As DNA, the CDR3 is TGCGCCAGCAGTGCCGCAGGGGGCGTTGGCGAAGCTTTCTTT.

The chain employs TRBV27 and TRBJ2-7; possible D gene TRBD1, 6 bases. This CDR3 region has 17 residues. Per germline, CDR1 MNHEY and CDR2 SMNVEV (reference sequence). V lost 4 bases, J lost 2 bases, and 21 bases lay in between. CDR3: CASSSYPTGSIPYEQYF. The DNA for the CDR3 is TGTGCCAGCAGTTCCTACCCCACAGGGAGTATTCCCTACGAGCAGTACTTC.

The V call is TRBV7-8, the J call TRBJ2-3; perhaps TRBD1 as D (5 bases). This CDR3 spans 13 amino acids. Germline V gives CDR1 SGHVS, CDR2 FQNEAQ. Trimming took 5 bases from V and 5 from J, leaving 11 bases between them. The chain's CDR3 is CASSTLRGDTQYF. In nucleotides, the CDR3 is TGTGCCAGCAGCACCCTTAGGGGAGATACGCAGTATTTT.

The chain carries TRBV18 and TRBJ2-1, with TRBD2 as a possible D gene (5 bases). Trimming shortened V by 0 bases and J by 0 bases, and 12 bases separated the two germline ends. The germline CDR1 and CDR2 sequences are KGHSH and LQKENI. This CDR3 has 17 residues. CDR3 in amino acids: CASSPPFTGSSYNEQFF. CDR3 DNA sequence: TGTGCCAGCTCACCACCGTTCACGGGAAGCTCCTACAATGAGCAGTTCTTC.

The chain joins TRBV2 to TRBJ2-7, with 7 bases matching TRBD2. The junction had 15 bases not matched to a gene; V was cut back by 10 bases and J by 6 bases. Germline V gene sequence: CDR1 SNHLY, CDR2 FYNNEI. The CDR3 loop spans 14 amino acids. The CDR3 bases are TGTGCCACCTTAAGGGCTAGCGGAGGGAGCGAGCAGTACTTC. Protein sequence: CATLRASGGSEQYF. The complete variable domain, with remaining parts taken from reference TRBV2 and TRBJ2-7, reads EPEVTQTPSHQVTQMGQEVILRCVPISNHLYFYWYRQILGQKVEFLVSFYNNEISEKSEIFDDQFSVERPDGSNFTLKIRSTKLEDSAMYFCATLRASGGSEQYFGPGTRLTVT.

The rearrangement joins TRBV4-1 to TRBJ2-5; D call uncertain. The J call is uncertain, as TRBJ2-7 better fits the DNA end. From germline, CDR1 is MGHRA and CDR2 YSYEKL. CDR3 size: 16 residues. The chain's CDR3 is CASSPKTGGRAYEQYF. The CDR3 DNA follows: TGCGCCAGCAGCCCAAAAACGGGTGGAAGAGCCTACGAGCAGTACTTC.

The chain carries TRBV6-4 and TRBJ2-7; D remains ambiguous. The germline V gene encodes CDR1 MRHNA and CDR2 SNTAGT. The length of the CDR3 is 14 residues. Trimming took 2 bases from V and 3 from J, leaving 11 bases between them. The DNA of the CDR3 is TGTGCCAGCAGTGACCCGGCGGCGGTCTACGAGCAGTACTTC. Amino acids: CASSDPAAVYEQYF.

This sequence joins TRBV14 and TRBJ2-4; TRBD1 matches at 9 bases. CDR1 is SGHDN and CDR2 is FVKESK in the germline V gene. This CDR3 has 17 residues. V was clipped by 4 bases and J by 3 bases; unmatched bases: 10. CDR3 sequence: CASSRGTGGSDKNIQYF. CDR3 nucleotide sequence: TGTGCCAGCAGCCGCGGTACAGGGGGCAGTGACAAAAACATTCAGTACTTC.

Regarding this clone: The sample has other DNA sequences that encode this CDR3 too. CDR3 DNA sequence: TGCGCCAGCAGCTTGGTGGGGAGCTACGAGCAGTACTTC. Translated, it gives CASSLVGSYEQYF. V usage is TRBV5-1 and J usage is TRBJ2-7, with D possibly TRBD2 on 5 matching bases. The CDR3 consists of 13 residues. Deletions cut 0 bases from V and 3 bases from J, with 7 bases between. Per germline, CDR1 SGHRS and CDR2 YFSETQ.

The rearrangement uses TRBV2 and TRBJ1-1, with a weak D call TRBD1 (5 bases). CDR1 SNHLY and CDR2 FYNNEI come from the germline V gene. V was shortened by 6 bases and J by 5 bases, with 13 bases between the two germline ends. The CDR3 runs to 13 residues. CDR3 DNA: TGTGCCAGCAGATTAGGGGTGGAAACTGAAGCTTTCTTT. This codes for CASRLGVETEAFF.

The CDR3 loop reads CASRGGASDGYTF. The DNA for the CDR3 is TGCGCCAGCAGAGGGGGGGCATCCGATGGCTACACCTTC. The chain has TRBV5-1 and TRBJ1-2; maybe TRBD1 (6 bases). The germline CDR1 and CDR2 sequences are SGHRS and YFSETQ. This CDR3 comprises 13 residues. Trimming removed 5 bases at V and 6 bases at J, with 14 bases between.

The V and J genes are TRBV5-1 and TRBJ1-4, with TRBD1 as a possible D gene (5 bases). The V end lost 4 bases, the J end lost 4 bases, and 17 bases lay between the germline ends. The CDR3 is 16 amino acids. Germline V gene data show CDR1 as SGHRS and CDR2 as YFSETQ. In DNA, the CDR3 is TGCGCCAGCAGCGTAAATGTGGGGGGAGGTAATGAAAAACTGTTTTTT. Residues: CASSVNVGGGNEKLFF.

This clone has only a few counts. This rearrangement joins TRBV7-3 to TRBJ2-1, with 7 nucleotides matching TRBD1. The CDR3 loop spans 15 amino acids. CDR1 and CDR2 from the germline V gene are SGHTA and FQGTGA. The junction had 5 bases not matched to a gene; V was cut back by 6 bases and J by 0 bases. The CDR3 sequence: CASSQGDSSYNEQFF. The CDR3 nucleotides are TGTGCCAGCAGTCAGGGGGATTCCTCCTACAATGAGCAGTTCTTC.

The chain recombines TRBV7-9 with TRBJ2-3; 8 positions agree with TRBD1. CDR1 and CDR2 (germline): SEHNR, FQNEAQ (reference sequence). V lost 7 bases and J lost 4; bases outside the gene matches: 10. The CDR3 runs 15 residues. The CDR3 loop reads CASTTAGQGADTQYF. The CDR3 DNA is TGTGCCAGCACGACCGCAGGACAGGGCGCAGATACGCAGTATTTT.

The rearrangement joins TRBV12-5 to TRBJ1-1; possibly TRBD1 for D (6 bases). V was cut by 7 bases and J by 5 bases, with 14 bases left in between. The CDR3 sequence is 13 residues long. The germline V gene encodes CDR1 LGHNT and CDR2 FRNRAP. CDR3 sequence reads: CASAPTGWTEAFF. The DNA for the CDR3 is TGTGCTAGTGCCCCTACAGGGTGGACTGAAGCTTTCTTT.

This clone was recorded once. V gene TRBV6-6 combines with J gene TRBJ2-7; D is perhaps TRBD1 (6 bases). The V and J ends lost 6 bases and 3 bases respectively, with 18 bases between them. Germline V gene data show CDR1 as MNHNY and CDR2 as SVGAGI (reference sequence). The CDR3 length is 15 residues. This chain's CDR3 is CASSFTQGIIYEQYF. CDR3 nucleotide sequence: TGTGCCAGCAGCTTTACACAGGGAATCATCTACGAGCAGTACTTC.